This T cell receptor beta chain was sequenced during a study of cytomegalovirus exposure and HLA in healthy donors. CDR1 is MNHEY, CDR2 SVGAGI, per germline. The ends were cut back, 5 bases at V and 4 bases at J, with 10 bases in the middle. The CDR3 consists of 13 residues. With 60 Vbeta and 13 Jbeta primers, the PCR was carried out. The repertoire was sequenced with immunoSEQ multiplex PCR; TCRdb's copy has only in-frame clones and lacks some. Among some 110,000 clones listed, about 80% were seen once. Sequences were obtained from PBMCs. The chain joins TRBV6-5 to TRBJ2-3; D possibly corresponds to TRBD2 (6 bases). The sequence was collected from a woman aged 18-30 years in good health and CMV-seropositive. The CDR3 bases are TGTGCCAGCAGTCCCCCGGGGGCAGATACGCAGTATTTT. Protein product: CASSPPGADTQYF.